This entry describes one T cell receptor (beta chain). Antigen specificity is unknown. The junction differs from germline at one of its ends, possibly a read error. The sample comes from a study of blood T cells in healthy people across ages. The CDR3 extends over 16 amino acids. Germline CDR1 is LGHNA and CDR2 is YSLEER. Primers used in a second PCR of roughly 6 to 11 cycles were a sample-barcoded 5' primer and a J-beta primer mix. TCRdb re-called the 5' RACE reads with MiXCR, one entry per CDR3 protein. The data hold 1.5 million to 2 million distinct CDR3 sequences, with about 30% observed a single time. Study results and limitations: Naive CD4+ cell counts and diversity both ran higher in long-lived than in aged donors. TCR beta diversity was tightly associated with the proportion of naive T cells.

What was sequenced was blood. This clonotype was sampled from a young woman in good health. The chain joins TRBV4-3 to TRBJ2-2; 7 bases match TRBD2. The chain's CDR3 is CASGQESGESTGELFF. The CDR3 region has the DNA TGCGCCAGCGGCCAAGAAAGCGGGGAGAGCACCGGGGAGCTGTTTTTT.